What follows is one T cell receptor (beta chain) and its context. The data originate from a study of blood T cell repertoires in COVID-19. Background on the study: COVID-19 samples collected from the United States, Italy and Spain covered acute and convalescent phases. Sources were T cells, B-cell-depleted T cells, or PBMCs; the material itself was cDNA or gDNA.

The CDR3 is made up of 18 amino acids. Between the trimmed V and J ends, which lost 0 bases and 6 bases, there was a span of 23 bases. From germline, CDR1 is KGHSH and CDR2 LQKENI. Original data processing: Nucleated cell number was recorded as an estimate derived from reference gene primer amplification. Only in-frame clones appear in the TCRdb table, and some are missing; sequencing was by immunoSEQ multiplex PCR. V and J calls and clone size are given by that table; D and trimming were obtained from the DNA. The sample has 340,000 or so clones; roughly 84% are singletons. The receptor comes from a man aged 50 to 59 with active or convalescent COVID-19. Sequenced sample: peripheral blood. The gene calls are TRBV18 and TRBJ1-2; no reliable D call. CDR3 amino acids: CASSPPWSSRDVYDGYTF. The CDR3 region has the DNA TGTGCCAGCTCACCACCGTGGTCTTCACGGGATGTTTACGATGGCTACACCTTC.